In this sample, the clone carrying this TCR beta chain turned up a few times. Its antigen is still unknown. The CDR3 covers 16 residues. V lost 8 bases, J lost 0 bases, and 8 bases stayed unmatched. The record originates from a study of T-cell memory formation after mild COVID-19. Looking at the study overall: For the most part, TCR clusters were specific to one donor.

Study-wide points: Contracting CD4+ clones lay largely in CM and EM, with CD8+ ones residing in EMRA. Contracting clones from day 15 to 85 showed balanced CD4/CD8; later expanders favored CD4+. Some clones that responded were present in memory (sampled pre-infection), which suggests cross-reactive memory joined.

TCRdb redid the calling of the 5' RACE reads with MiXCR, one entry per CDR3 protein. The sample has hundreds of thousands of distinct CDR3 sequences; approximately 15% are singletons. This sequence joins TRBV12-3 or TRBV12-4 and TRBJ2-1, with 9 positions matching TRBD2. Sequencing was done on a sample of PBMCs or a T cell subset sorted from them (not recorded which). This clonotype originated in a man aged 18 to 29 who had mild COVID-19 (a few samples of this study predate the infection). Cell type and time point are not known. Written as DNA, the CDR3 is TGTGCCAGCTGGATAAGCGGGAGGAGCTCCTACAATGAGCAGTTCTTC. This encodes CASWISGRSSYNEQFF.